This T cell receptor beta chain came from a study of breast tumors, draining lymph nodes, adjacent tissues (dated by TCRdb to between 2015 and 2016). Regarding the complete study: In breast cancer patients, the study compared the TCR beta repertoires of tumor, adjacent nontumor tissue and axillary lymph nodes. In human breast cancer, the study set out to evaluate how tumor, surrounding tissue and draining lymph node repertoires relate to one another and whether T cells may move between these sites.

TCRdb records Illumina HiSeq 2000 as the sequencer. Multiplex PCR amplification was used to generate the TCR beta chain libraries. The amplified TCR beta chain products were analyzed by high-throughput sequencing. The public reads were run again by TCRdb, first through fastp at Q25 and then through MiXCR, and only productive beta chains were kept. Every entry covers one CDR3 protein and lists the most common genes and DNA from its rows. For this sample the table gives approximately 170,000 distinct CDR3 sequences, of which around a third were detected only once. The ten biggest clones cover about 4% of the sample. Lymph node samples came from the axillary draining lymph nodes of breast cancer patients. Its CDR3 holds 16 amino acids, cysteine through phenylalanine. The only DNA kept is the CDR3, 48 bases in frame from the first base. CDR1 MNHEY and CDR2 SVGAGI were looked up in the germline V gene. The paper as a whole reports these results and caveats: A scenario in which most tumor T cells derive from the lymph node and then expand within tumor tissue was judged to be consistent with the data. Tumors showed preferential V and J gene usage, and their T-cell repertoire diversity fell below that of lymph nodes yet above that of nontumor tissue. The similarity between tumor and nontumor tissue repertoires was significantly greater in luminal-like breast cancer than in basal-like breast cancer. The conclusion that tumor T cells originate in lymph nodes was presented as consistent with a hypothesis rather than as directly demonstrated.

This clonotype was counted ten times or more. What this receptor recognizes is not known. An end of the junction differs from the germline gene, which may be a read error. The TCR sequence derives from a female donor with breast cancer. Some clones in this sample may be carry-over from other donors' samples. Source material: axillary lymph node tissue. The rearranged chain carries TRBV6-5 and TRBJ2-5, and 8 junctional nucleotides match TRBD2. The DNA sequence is TGTGCCAGCAGTCACTCTCCTAGCGGGTTAGAAGAGACCCAGTACTTC. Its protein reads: CASSHSPSGLEETQYF.